This TCR beta chain stems from a study of blood T cells in healthy people across ages. The authors ran a second PCR of roughly 6 to 12 cycles using a sample-barcoded 5' primer and a J-beta primer mix. TCRdb re-called the 5' RACE reads with MiXCR, one entry per CDR3 protein. The sample contains 700,000 to 950,000 distinct CDR3 sequences, roughly 64% of which appear only once. The CDR3 length is 19 residues. J lost 1 base, V lost 2 bases, and 14 bases had no gene match. In germline, CDR1 is MNHEY, CDR2 SVGAGI. The sequenced material came from blood. The clonotype comes from a man aged 25-45 years in good health. The rearrangement uses TRBV6-5 and TRBJ2-3; 8 bases map to TRBD2. The CDR3: CASSYLPGGPEGGTDTQYF. The CDR3 nucleotides are TGTGCCAGCAGTTACCTACCGGGAGGGCCCGAAGGGGGCACAGATACGCAGTATTTT.